The next 27 T cell receptor beta chains were all read from a single sample in a study of circulating and synovial CD4+ cells in juvenile arthritis. TCRdb's table, derived via immunoSEQ multiplex PCR, lists solely in-frame clones and lacks some. This table holds around 30,000 clones, about 96% found once. Sequenced: CD4+ T cells from blood. All receptors come from a human donor with juvenile idiopathic arthritis.

The chain uses TRBV10-3 and TRBJ1-1, with D unresolved. There are 15 residues in the CDR3. Germline values: CDR1 ENHRY, CDR2 SYGVKD. The V end lost 6 bases, the J end lost 2 bases, and 16 bases lay between the germline ends. The CDR3 coding sequence is TGTGCCATCAGCGTAAAGTCCGGGGTAAACACTGAAGCTTTCTTT. It yields the protein CAISVKSGVNTEAFF.

V is TRBV28 and J is TRBJ2-7; D might be TRBD1 (8 bases). The CDR3 has 13 amino acids. The V gene's germline CDR1 is MDHEN and CDR2 SYDVKM. V was pared by 6 bases and J by 6 bases, with 15 bases between. The CDR3 DNA follows: TGTGCCAGCAGATACAGGGGGAGGGCCGAGCAGTACTTC. Its translation: CASRYRGRAEQYF. Using reference TRBV28 and TRBJ2-7 for the parts outside the CDR3, the full variable domain is DVKVTQSSRYLVKRTGEKVFLECVQDMDHENMFWYRQDPGLGLRLIYFSYDVKMKEKGDIPEGYSVSREKKERFSLILESASTNQTSMYLCASRYRGRAEQYFGPGTRLTVT.

The chain joins TRBV5-1 to TRBJ2-3; D call uncertain. Trimming took 8 bases from V and 0 from J, leaving 19 bases between them. Germline loops: CDR1 SGHRS, CDR2 YFSETQ. The CDR3 contains 16 residues. CDR3 sequence reads: CASSALTDISTDTQYF. CDR3 nucleotide sequence: TGCGCCAGTTCCGCACTGACTGATATTAGCACAGATACGCAGTATTTT. The entire variable domain, with the rest obtained from reference TRBV5-1 and TRBJ2-3, is as follows: KAGVTQTPRYLIKTRGQQVTLSCSPISGHRSVSWYQQTPGQGLQFLFEYFSETQRNKGNFPGRFSGRQFSNSRSEMNVSTLELGDSALYLCASSALTDISTDTQYFGPGTRLTVL.

This sequence joins TRBV5-1 and TRBJ2-3; 7 bases align to TRBD1. The CDR3 extends over 15 amino acids. The J segment lost 2 bases and the V segment lost 3 bases, leaving 6 bases of the junction unmatched. Germline values: CDR1 SGHRS, CDR2 YFSETQ. The CDR3 loop is CASSWGQILTDTQYF. The CDR3 bases are TGCGCCAGCAGCTGGGGACAGATCCTCACAGATACGCAGTATTTT.

This chain connects TRBV6-5 to TRBJ2-1; 7 bases line up with TRBD2. Germline lookup yields CDR1 MNHEY and CDR2 SVGAGI. This CDR3 comprises 14 residues. V was clipped by 1 base and J by 6 bases; unmatched bases: 3. CDR3: CASSYLTSTNEQFF. In DNA, the CDR3 is TGTGCCAGCAGTTACTTGACTAGCACCAATGAGCAGTTCTTC.

The chain uses TRBV6-5 and TRBJ2-3; D is ambiguous. This CDR3 has 16 residues. Germline lookup yields CDR1 MNHEY and CDR2 SVGAGI. The V end lost 1 base, the J end lost 2 bases, and 13 bases lay between the germline ends. This CDR3 reads CASSYFATADTDTQYF. In DNA form, the CDR3 reads TGTGCCAGCAGTTACTTCGCTACAGCAGACACAGATACGCAGTATTTT.

This clone was observed a single time. V usage is TRBV6-5 and J usage is TRBJ1-5, with unresolved D. Trimming removed 5 bases from V and 0 bases from J, with 8 bases in between. The CDR3 length is 14 residues. From germline, CDR1 is MNHEY and CDR2 SVGAGI. CDR3 DNA: TGTGCCAGCAGTCGATCTAATAGCAATCAGCCCCAGCATTTT. As protein: CASSRSNSNQPQHF.

Written as DNA, the CDR3 is TGTGCCAGCAGCTCAGGCCCCTTCCCCGCCGAGCAGTACTTC. It encodes CASSSGPFPAEQYF. The chain has TRBV11-1 and TRBJ2-7; no clear D gene. V was clipped by 4 bases and J by 6 bases, with 16 bases between them. The CDR3 covers 14 residues. From germline, CDR1 is SGHAT and CDR2 FQDESV (reference sequence).

This chain joins TRBV19 and TRBJ2-1; D perhaps matches TRBD2 (6 bases). V lost 2 bases and J 5 bases, leaving 13 bases between the germline ends. This CDR3 region has 15 residues. Looked up from germline, CDR1 is LNHDA and CDR2 is SQIVND (reference sequence). The CDR3 nucleotides read TGTGCCAGTAGTATAACCCGGGACTTTAACAATGAGCAGTTCTTC. This gives the protein CASSITRDFNNEQFF. The whole variable domain, remainder taken from reference TRBV19 and TRBJ2-1, is DGGITQSPKYLFRKEGQNVTLSCEQNLNHDAMYWYRQDPGQGLRLIYYSQIVNDFQKGDIAEGYSVSREKKESFPLTVTSAQKNPTAFYLCASSITRDFNNEQFFGPGTRLTVL.

The CDR3 is CSVDADRGNTGELFF. The CDR3 nucleotides are TGCAGCGTTGACGCTGACAGGGGGAACACCGGGGAGCTGTTTTTT. This rearrangement joins TRBV29-1 to TRBJ2-2; TRBD1 matches at 8 bases. Germline V gene data show CDR1 as SQVTM and CDR2 as ANQGSEA. This CDR3 has 15 amino acids. The ends lost 3 bases at V and 1 base at J; junction bases unmatched: 4.

This chain links TRBV27 with TRBJ1-5; D call uncertain. The CDR3 spans 13 residues. Germline V lookup: CDR1 MNHEY, CDR2 SMNVEV (reference sequence). Trimming removed 2 bases from V and 4 bases from J, with 6 bases in between. In DNA, the CDR3 is TGTGCCAGCAGTTTAGCGCAAAATCAGCCCCAGCATTTT. This translates into CASSLAQNQPQHF.

This clone was observed a few times. The chain combines TRBV7-7 with TRBJ2-1, with D possibly being TRBD2 (7 bases). The CDR3 is 15 residues long. V was pared by 5 bases and J by 5 bases, with 16 bases between. The germline gives CDR1 SSHAT, CDR2 FNYEAQ (reference sequence). The CDR3 coding sequence is TGTGCCAGCAGCCCCCGGGGGGCCATGAACAATGAGCAGTTCTTC. As protein: CASSPRGAMNNEQFF.

The V and J genes are TRBV9 and TRBJ2-5; 8 positions agree with TRBD1. The J segment lost 5 bases and the V segment lost 4 bases, leaving 7 bases of the junction unmatched. The germline CDR1 and CDR2 sequences are SGDLS and YYNGEE. The CDR3 extends over 14 amino acids. CDR3 DNA sequence: TGTGCCAGCAGCCCACCGACAGGGGTGGAGACCCAGTACTTC. Protein: CASSPPTGVETQYF. The entire variable domain, with the rest obtained from reference TRBV9 and TRBJ2-5, is as follows: DSGVTQTPKHLITATGQRVTLRCSPRSGDLSVYWYQQSLDQGLQFLIQYYNGEERAKGNILERFSAQQFPDLHSELNLSSLELGDSALYFCASSPPTGVETQYFGPGTRLLVL.

In the case of this clone: Compared with germline, one end of the junction differs, possibly owing to a read error. Other DNA sequences in this sample translate to the same CDR3. The V and J genes are TRBV7-3 and TRBJ1-6; weak D call: TRBD1 (6 bases). CDR3 length: 15 amino acids. Germline loops: CDR1 SGHTA, CDR2 FQGTGA. CDR3 DNA: TGTGCCAGCAGGCCGTTACGGACAGCCAATTCCCCCCTCCACTTT. Translation gives CASRPLRTANSPLHF. The complete variable domain, with remaining parts taken from reference TRBV7-3 and TRBJ1-6, reads GAGVSQTPSNKVTEKGKYVELRCDPISGHTALYWYRQSLGQGPEFLIYFQGTGAADDSGLPNDRFFAVRPEGSVSTLKIQRTERGDSAVYLCASRPLRTANSPLHFGNGTRLTVT.

This chain links TRBV2 with TRBJ2-4; 9 positions match TRBD2. The V gene's germline CDR1 is SNHLY and CDR2 FYNNEI. CDR3 length: 15 residues. The V and J ends lost 3 bases and 7 bases, in that order; junction bases with no gene match: 7. CDR3 sequence: CASSDAAGGLNIQYF. The CDR3 DNA sequence: TGTGCCAGCAGTGACGCAGCGGGGGGTCTTAACATTCAGTACTTC.

This chain's CDR3 is CASSPLTGQGNEKLFF. CDR3 DNA sequence: TGCGCCAGCAGCCCCTTAACCGGACAGGGGAATGAAAAACTGTTTTTT. This rearrangement joins TRBV5-1 to TRBJ1-4; 9 nucleotides line up with TRBD1. Germline assignment: CDR1 SGHRS and CDR2 YFSETQ. V lost 4 bases to trimming and J lost 5 bases; unmatched junction nucleotides: 9. The length of the CDR3 is 16 residues.

The count of this clone is one. The chain links TRBV5-6 to TRBJ2-3, with D possibly matching TRBD1 (6 bases). V gave up 5 bases and J gave up 2 bases, with 15 bases separating them. Germline CDR1 SGHDT, CDR2 YYEEEE. CDR3 size: 15 residues. The chain's CDR3 is CASSLVAGVTDTQYF. CDR3 sequence (DNA): TGTGCCAGCAGTCTCGTGGCAGGGGTCACAGATACGCAGTATTTT.

The chain links TRBV6-1 to TRBJ2-7; possibly TRBD2 for D (7 bases). This CDR3 spans 19 amino acids. Germline-derived CDR1 and CDR2 are MNHNS and SASEGT. Between the trimmed V and J ends, which lost 1 base and 0 bases, there was a span of 22 bases. The CDR3 DNA reads as TGTGCCAGCAGTGAAGGGGGGGGCTATAGCGCCCCAAGCTCCTACGAGCAGTACTTC. This sequence encodes CASSEGGGYSAPSSYEQYF.

The chain is built from TRBV6-6 and TRBJ1-5; 12 nucleotides match TRBD1. The junction had 4 bases not matched to a gene; V was cut back by 6 bases and J by 4 bases. The CDR3 extends over 15 amino acids. Germline V CDR1 and CDR2: MNHNY, SVGAGI (reference sequence). CDR3 residues: CASRPGQGANQPQHF. The CDR3 DNA reads TGTGCCAGCAGACCGGGACAGGGGGCTAATCAGCCCCAGCATTTT.

The chain has TRBV6-6 and TRBJ2-7; 8 bases align to TRBD2. Germline loops: CDR1 MNHNY, CDR2 SVGAGI (reference sequence). Unmatched junction bases numbered 9, after V lost 5 bases and J lost 12 bases. CDR3 length: 12 residues. The CDR3 sequence: CASSTGGPQPYF. Here the CDR3 DNA reads TGTGCCAGCAGTACGGGGGGGCCTCAGCCGTACTTC.

This clone has only one observation. This chain uses TRBV4-1 with TRBJ1-1; D is perhaps TRBD1 (6 bases). Trimming took off 2 bases at V and 5 bases at J, with 12 bases between the two ends. The germline CDR1 and CDR2 sequences are MGHRA and YSYEKL. The CDR3 extends over 14 amino acids. The CDR3 loop reads CASSQQGRKTEAFF. DNA of the CDR3: TGCGCCAGCAGCCAACAGGGGCGCAAGACTGAAGCTTTCTTT.

The rearrangement links TRBV7-2 to TRBJ2-7; no firm D call. This CDR3 is built from 15 residues. Germline V lookup: CDR1 SGHTA, CDR2 FQGNSA. V lost 3 bases and J 4 bases, leaving 16 bases between the germline ends. The CDR3 protein is CASSFLLLGFYEQYF. The CDR3 DNA reads as TGTGCCAGCAGCTTCCTCCTTCTGGGCTTTTACGAGCAGTACTTC.

This clone was detected only once. This rearrangement joins TRBV5-1 to TRBJ2-5, with 13 bases aligning to TRBD2. CDR1 SGHRS and CDR2 YFSETQ come from the germline V gene. The CDR3 is 15 amino acids. V was pared by 2 bases and J by 5 bases, with 3 bases of the junction left unmatched. The CDR3 DNA reads as TGCGCCAGCAGCTTAACTAGCGGGGGGGGTGAGACCCAGTACTTC. It encodes CASSLTSGGGETQYF.

This clone has just one count. This chain connects TRBV7-2 to TRBJ2-7; D is ambiguous. CDR1 and CDR2 from the germline V gene are SGHTA and FQGNSA. CDR3 length: 14 amino acids. The V end lost 1 base, the J end lost 1 base, and 8 bases lay between the germline ends. CDR3 sequence reads: CASSLEQQSYEQYF. The CDR3 DNA sequence: TGTGCCAGCAGCTTAGAACAGCAATCCTACGAGCAGTACTTC.

The J gene is TRBJ2-2, the V gene TRBV7-8; D uncertain. V lost 3 bases and J lost 4, with 12 bases in between. The CDR3 has 15 amino acids. Per the germline V gene, CDR1 is SGHVS and CDR2 is FQNEAQ. The CDR3 DNA is TGTGCCAGCAGCTTGGCAGAATCGGGCACCGGGGAGCTGTTTTTT. Encoded protein: CASSLAESGTGELFF.

As to this clone: An end of the junction does not agree with germline; a read error may underlie this. In the same sample, other DNA sequences code for this CDR3. The chain combines TRBV6-5 with TRBJ1-6; no reliable D call. The CDR3 has 16 residues. The germline gives CDR1 MNHEY, CDR2 SVGAGI. The CDR3 sequence: CASSYWASSYNSPLHF. The CDR3 DNA reads as TGTGCCAGCAGTTATTGGGCAAGCTCCTATAATTCCCCCCTCCACTTT.

The chain joins TRBV30 to TRBJ1-5; 7 nucleotides align to TRBD1. Looked up from germline, CDR1 is GTSNPN and CDR2 is SVGIG (reference sequence). V lost 0 bases, J lost 2 bases, and 4 bases stayed unmatched. The CDR3 runs to 15 residues. The CDR3 sequence: CAWSVQGLRNQPQHF. The CDR3, as DNA: TGTGCCTGGAGTGTACAGGGGCTCCGCAATCAGCCCCAGCATTTT.